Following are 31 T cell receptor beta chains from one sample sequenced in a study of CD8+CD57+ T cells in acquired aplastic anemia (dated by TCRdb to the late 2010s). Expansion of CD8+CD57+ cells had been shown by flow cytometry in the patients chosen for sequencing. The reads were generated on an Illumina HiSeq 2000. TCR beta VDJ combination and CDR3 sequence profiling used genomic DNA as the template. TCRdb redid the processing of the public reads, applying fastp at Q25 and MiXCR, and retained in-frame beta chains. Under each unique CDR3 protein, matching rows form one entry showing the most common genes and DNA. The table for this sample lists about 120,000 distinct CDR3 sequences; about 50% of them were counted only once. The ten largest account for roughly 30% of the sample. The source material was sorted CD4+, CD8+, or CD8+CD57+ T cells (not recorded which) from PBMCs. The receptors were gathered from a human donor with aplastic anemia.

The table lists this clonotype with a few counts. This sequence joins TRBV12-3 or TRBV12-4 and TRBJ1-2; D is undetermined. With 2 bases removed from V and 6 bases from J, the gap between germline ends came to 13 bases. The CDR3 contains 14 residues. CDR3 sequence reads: CASSLSLGMDGYTF. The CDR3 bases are TGTGCCAGCAGTTTAAGTCTGGGGATGGATGGCTACACCTTC.

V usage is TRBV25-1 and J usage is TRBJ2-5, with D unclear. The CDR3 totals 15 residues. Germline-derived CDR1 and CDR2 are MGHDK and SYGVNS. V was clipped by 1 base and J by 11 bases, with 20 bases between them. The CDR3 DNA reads TGTGCCAGCAGTGAATCAAGGACGGGCCTGGAAGAGCAGTACTTC. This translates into CASSESRTGLEEQYF.

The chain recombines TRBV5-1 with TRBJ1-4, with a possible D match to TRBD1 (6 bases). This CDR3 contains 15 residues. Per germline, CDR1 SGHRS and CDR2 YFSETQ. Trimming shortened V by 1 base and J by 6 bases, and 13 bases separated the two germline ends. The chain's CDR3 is CASSLRQGLDEKLFF. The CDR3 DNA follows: TGCGCCAGCAGCTTGCGGCAGGGGCTGGATGAAAAACTGTTTTTT.

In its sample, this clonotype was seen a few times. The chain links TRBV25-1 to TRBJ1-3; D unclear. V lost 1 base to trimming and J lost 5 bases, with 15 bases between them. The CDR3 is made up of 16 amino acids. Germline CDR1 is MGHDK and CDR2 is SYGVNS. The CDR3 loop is CASSELVHAGRNTIYF. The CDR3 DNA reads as TGTGCCAGCAGTGAATTAGTGCACGCCGGACGAAACACCATATATTTT.

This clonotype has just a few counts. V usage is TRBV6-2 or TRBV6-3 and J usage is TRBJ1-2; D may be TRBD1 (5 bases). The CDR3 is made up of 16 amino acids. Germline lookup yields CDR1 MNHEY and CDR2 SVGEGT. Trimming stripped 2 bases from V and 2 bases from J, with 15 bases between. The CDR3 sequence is CASSYPNRNSNYGYTF. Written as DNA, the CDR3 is TGTGCCAGCAGTTACCCCAACAGGAACTCAAACTATGGCTACACCTTC.

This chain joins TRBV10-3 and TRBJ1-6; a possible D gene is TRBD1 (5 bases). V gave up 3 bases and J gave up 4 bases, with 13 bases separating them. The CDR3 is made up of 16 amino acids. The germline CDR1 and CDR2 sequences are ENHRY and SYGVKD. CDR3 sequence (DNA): TGTGCCATCAGTGATTCAACAGGCAATTATAATTCACCCCTCCACTTT. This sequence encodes CAISDSTGNYNSPLHF.

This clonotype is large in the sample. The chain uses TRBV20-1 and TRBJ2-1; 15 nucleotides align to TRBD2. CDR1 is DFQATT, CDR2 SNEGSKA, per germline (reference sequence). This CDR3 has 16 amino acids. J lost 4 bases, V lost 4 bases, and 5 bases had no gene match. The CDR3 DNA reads TGCAGTGCTAAACAGGGACTAGCGGGGGGTTACAATGAGCAGTTCTTC. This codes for CSAKQGLAGGYNEQFF.

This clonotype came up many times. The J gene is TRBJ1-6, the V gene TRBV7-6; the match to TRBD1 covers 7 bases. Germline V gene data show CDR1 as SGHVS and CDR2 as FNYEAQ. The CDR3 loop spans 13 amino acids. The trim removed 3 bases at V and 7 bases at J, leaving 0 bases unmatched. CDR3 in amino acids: CASSLTGNSPLHF. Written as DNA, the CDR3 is TGTGCCAGCAGCTTGACAGGGAATTCACCCCTCCACTTT.

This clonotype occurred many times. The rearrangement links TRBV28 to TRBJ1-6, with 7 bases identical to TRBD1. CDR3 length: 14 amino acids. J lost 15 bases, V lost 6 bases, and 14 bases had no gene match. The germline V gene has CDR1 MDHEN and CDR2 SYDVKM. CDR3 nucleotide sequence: TGTGCCAGCAGGAAACAGGGGTCAGGCGGTCACCTCCACTTT. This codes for CASRKQGSGGHLHF.

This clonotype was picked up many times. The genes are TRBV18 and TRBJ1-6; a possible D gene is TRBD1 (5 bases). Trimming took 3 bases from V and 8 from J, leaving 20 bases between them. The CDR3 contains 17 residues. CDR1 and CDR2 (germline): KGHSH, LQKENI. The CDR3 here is CASSPRPQGRGDSPLHF. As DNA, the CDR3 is TGTGCCAGCTCACCGCGGCCCCAGGGACGAGGGGATTCACCCCTCCACTTT.

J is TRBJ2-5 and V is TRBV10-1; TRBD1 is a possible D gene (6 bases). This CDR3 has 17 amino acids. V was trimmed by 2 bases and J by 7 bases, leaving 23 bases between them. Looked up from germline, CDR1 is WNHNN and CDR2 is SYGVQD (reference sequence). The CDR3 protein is CASSESPPRTESRTQYF. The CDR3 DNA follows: TGCGCCAGCAGTGAGAGTCCCCCCCGGACAGAATCAAGGACCCAGTACTTC.

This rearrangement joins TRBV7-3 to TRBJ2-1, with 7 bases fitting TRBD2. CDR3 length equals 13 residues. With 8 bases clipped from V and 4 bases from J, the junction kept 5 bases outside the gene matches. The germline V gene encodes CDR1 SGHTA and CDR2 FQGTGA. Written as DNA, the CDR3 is TGTGCCAGCGGAGTCGGGGGGTACAATGAGCAGTTCTTC. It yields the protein CASGVGGYNEQFF.

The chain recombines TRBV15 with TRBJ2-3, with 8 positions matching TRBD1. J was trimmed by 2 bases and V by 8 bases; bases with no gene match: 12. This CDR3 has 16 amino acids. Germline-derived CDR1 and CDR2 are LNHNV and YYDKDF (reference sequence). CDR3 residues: CATGSTRTGNTDTQYF. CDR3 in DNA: TGTGCCACCGGATCCACGCGGACAGGGAACACAGATACGCAGTATTTT.

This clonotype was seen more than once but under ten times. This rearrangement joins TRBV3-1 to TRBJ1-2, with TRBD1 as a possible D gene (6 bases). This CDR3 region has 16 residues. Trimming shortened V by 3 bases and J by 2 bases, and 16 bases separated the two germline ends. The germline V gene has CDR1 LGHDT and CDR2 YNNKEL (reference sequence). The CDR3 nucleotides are TGTGCCAGCAGCCATAAAGACAGGTATATGAACTATGGCTACACCTTC. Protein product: CASSHKDRYMNYGYTF.

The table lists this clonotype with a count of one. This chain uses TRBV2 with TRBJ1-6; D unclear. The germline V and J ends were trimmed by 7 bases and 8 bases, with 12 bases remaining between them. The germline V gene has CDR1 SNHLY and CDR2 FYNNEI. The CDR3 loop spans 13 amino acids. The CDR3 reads CASIAPGDSPLHF. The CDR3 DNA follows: TGTGCCAGCATCGCCCCTGGGGATTCACCCCTCCACTTT.

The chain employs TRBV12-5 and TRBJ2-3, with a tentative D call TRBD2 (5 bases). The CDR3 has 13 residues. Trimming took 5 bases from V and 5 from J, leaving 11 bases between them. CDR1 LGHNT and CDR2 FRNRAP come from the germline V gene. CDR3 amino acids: CASGDGILDTQYF. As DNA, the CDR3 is TGTGCTAGTGGTGACGGGATTTTAGATACGCAGTATTTT.

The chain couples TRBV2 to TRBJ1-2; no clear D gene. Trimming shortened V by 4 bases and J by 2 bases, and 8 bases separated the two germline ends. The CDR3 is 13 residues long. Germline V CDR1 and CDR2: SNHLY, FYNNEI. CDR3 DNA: TGTGCCAGCAGTGTTCAGATGAACTATGGCTACACCTTC. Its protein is CASSVQMNYGYTF.

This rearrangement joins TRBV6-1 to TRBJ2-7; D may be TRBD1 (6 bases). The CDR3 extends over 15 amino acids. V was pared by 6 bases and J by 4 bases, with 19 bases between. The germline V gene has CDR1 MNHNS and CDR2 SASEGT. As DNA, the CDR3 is TGTGCCAGCAGCTGGGGGCAGGGGACAATTTACGAGCAGTACTTC. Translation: CASSWGQGTIYEQYF.

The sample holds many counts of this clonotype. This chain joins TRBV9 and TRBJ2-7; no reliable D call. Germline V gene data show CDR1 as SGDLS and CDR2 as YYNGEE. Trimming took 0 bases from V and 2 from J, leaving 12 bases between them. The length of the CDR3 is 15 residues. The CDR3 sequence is CASSVGHPATYEQYF. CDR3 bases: TGTGCCAGCAGCGTAGGACATCCCGCTACCTACGAGCAGTACTTC. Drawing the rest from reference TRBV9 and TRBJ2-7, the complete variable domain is DSGVTQTPKHLITATGQRVTLRCSPRSGDLSVYWYQQSLDQGLQFLIQYYNGEERAKGNILERFSAQQFPDLHSELNLSSLELGDSALYFCASSVGHPATYEQYFGPGTRLTVT.

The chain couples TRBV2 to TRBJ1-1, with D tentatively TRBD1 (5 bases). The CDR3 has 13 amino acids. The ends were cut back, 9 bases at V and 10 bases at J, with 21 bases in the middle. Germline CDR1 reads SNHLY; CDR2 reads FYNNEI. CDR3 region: CASSTGGIGRAFF. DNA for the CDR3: TGTGCCAGTTCTACTGGGGGGATCGGAAGAGCTTTCTTT.

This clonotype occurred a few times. CDR3 DNA: TGCAGTGCTGCAGCCTGGGGCTTCACAGATACGCAGTATTTT. Translating it yields CSAAAWGFTDTQYF. The chain recombines TRBV20-1 with TRBJ2-3; TRBD1 might be the D (5 bases). Trimming pared 5 bases from V and 2 bases from J, leaving 14 bases between. CDR3 length: 14 residues. CDR1 and CDR2 (germline): DFQATT, SNEGSKA (reference sequence).

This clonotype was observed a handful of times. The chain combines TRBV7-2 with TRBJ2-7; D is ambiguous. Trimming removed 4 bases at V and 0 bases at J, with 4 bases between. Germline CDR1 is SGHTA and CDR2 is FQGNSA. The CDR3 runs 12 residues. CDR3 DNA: TGTGCCAGCAGCTCCCCCTCCTACGAGCAGTACTTC. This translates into CASSSPSYEQYF.

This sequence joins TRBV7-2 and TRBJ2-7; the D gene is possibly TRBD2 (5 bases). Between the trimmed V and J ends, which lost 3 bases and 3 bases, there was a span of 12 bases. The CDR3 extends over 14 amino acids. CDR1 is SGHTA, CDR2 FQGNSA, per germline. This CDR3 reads CASSFSVLFYEQYF. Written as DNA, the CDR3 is TGTGCCAGCAGCTTTAGCGTCCTCTTCTACGAGCAGTACTTC.

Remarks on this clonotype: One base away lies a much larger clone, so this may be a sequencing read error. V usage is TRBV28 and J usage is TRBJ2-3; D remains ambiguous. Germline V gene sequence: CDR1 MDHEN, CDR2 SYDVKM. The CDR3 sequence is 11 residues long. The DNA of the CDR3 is TGTGCCATCAGTTTCACAGATACGCAGTATTTT. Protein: CAISFTDTQYF.

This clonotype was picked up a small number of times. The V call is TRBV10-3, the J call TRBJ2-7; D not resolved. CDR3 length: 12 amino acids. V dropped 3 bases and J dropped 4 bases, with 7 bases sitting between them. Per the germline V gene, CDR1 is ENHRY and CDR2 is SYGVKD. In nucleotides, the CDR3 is TGTGCCATCAGTGACAGTAAATACGAGCAGTACTTC. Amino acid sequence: CAISDSKYEQYF.

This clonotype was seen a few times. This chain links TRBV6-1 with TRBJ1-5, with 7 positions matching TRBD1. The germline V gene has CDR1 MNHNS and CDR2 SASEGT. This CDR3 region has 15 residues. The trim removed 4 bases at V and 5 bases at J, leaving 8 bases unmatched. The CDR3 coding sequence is TGTGCCAGCAGTGCAGACAGGGAATACGATCAGCCCCAGCATTTT. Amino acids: CASSADREYDQPQHF.

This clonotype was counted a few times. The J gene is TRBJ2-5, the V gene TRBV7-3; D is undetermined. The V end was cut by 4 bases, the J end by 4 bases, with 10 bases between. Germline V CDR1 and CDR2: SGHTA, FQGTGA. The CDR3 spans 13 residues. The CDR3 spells CASSSWARETQYF. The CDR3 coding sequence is TGTGCCAGCAGCTCCTGGGCGCGAGAGACCCAGTACTTC. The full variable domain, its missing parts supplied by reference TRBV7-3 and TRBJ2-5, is GAGVSQTPSNKVTEKGKYVELRCDPISGHTALYWYRQSLGQGPEFLIYFQGTGAADDSGLPNDRFFAVRPEGSVSTLKIQRTERGDSAVYLCASSSWARETQYFGPGTRLLVL.

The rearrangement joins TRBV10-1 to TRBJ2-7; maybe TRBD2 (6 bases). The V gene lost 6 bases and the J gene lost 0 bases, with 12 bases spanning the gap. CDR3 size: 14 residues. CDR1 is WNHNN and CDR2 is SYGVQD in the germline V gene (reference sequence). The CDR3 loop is CASSKAGGSYEQYF. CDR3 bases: TGCGCCAGCAGCAAAGCCGGGGGCTCCTACGAGCAGTACTTC.

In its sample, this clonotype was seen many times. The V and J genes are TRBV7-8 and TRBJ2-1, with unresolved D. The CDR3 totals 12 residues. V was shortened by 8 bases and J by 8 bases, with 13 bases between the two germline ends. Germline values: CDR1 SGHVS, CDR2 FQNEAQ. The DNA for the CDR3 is TGTGCCAGCTTCGAATCTGCACATGAGCAGTTCTTC. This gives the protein CASFESAHEQFF.

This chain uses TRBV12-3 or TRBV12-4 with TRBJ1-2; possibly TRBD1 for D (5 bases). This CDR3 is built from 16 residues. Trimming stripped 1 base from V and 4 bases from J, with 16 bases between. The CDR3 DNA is TGTGCCAGCAGTTTAGTAGGGGCTAGCTCCCCCTATGGCTACACCTTC. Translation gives CASSLVGASSPYGYTF.

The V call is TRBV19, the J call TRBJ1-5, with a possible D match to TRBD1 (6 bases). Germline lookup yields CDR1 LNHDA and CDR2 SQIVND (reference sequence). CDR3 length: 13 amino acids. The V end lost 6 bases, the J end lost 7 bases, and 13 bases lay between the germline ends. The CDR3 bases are TGTGCCAGTAGCACAGGGTTGCGACAGCCCCAGCATTTT. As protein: CASSTGLRQPQHF.